This T cell receptor (beta chain) was documented in a study of PD-1 blockade in classical Hodgkin lymphoma. Study-wide results and limits: Diversity similar to that of newly diagnosed patients was seen at baseline in complete responders. Reported findings placed baseline TCR diversity lower in newly diagnosed patients (compared with healthy donors).

Using immunoSEQ multiplex PCR, the repertoire was profiled, and TCRdb retains in-frame clones only, with some absent. The repertoire has tens of thousands of clones, over 75% of them found once; the top ten carry about a tenth. Stated time point: cycle 4 day 1 (C4D1), after less than 7 weeks of nivolumab. All patients relapsed after autologous stem cell transplantation, and brentuximab vedotin exposure varied. Best overall response was complete response, partial response or progressive disease in these relapsed/refractory classical Hodgkin lymphoma patients. Concerning this clone itself: Its specificity is not known.

V was clipped by 5 bases and J by 1 base, with 16 bases between them. The CDR3 spans 16 residues. The germline gives CDR1 MNHEY, CDR2 SMNVEV (reference sequence). The chain uses TRBV27 and TRBJ2-3; a possible D gene is TRBD2 (6 bases). The source material was peripheral blood mononuclear cells (PBMCs), sampled before the fourth cycle of nivolumab. The clonotype originates from a human donor with classical Hodgkin lymphoma. CDR3: CASSDGQGGGTDTQYF. The DNA of the CDR3 is TGTGCCAGCAGTGATGGACAAGGCGGGGGCACAGATACGCAGTATTTT.